This TCR beta chain was sequenced in a study of blood T cell repertoires in COVID-19. Overall study: Acute-phase and convalescent COVID-19 samples originated in the United States, Italy and Spain.

The Seattle site enrolled patients during active infection and followed them longitudinally. Germline V gene sequence: CDR1 WNHNN, CDR2 SYGVQD (reference sequence). Trimming shortened V by 4 bases and J by 6 bases, and 13 bases separated the two germline ends. The CDR3 length is 13 residues. Produced via immunoSEQ multiplex PCR; TCRdb's table is partial and in-frame only. The sample records fewer than 300,000 clones, 70% to 90% being singletons. The chain links TRBV10-1 to TRBJ2-7, with D possibly being TRBD1 (6 bases). The sample was peripheral blood. This TCR was sampled from a woman aged 25 to 39 with COVID-19, enrolled during active disease. The CDR3 DNA sequence: TGCGCCAGCAGTGGCAGGGGTCATCGCGAGCAGTACTTC. Amino acids: CASSGRGHREQYF.